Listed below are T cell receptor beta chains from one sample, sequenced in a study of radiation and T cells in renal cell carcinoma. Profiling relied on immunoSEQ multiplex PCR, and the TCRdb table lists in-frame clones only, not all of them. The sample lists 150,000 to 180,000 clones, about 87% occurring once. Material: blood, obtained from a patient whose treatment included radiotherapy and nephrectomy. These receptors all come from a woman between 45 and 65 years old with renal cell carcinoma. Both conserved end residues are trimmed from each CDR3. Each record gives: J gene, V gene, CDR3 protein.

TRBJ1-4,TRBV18,ASSPSQGASDEKLF
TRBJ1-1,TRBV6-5,ASGSQTYLNTEAF
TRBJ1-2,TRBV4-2,ASSQEEGNGAGYT
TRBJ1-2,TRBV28,ASSPTWGQGVGYT
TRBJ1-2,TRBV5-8,ASSLAFGRLYGYT
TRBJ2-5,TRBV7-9,ASSTQGETQY
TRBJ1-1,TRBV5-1,ASSLDGGNTEAF
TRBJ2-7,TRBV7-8,ASSQGQGREQY
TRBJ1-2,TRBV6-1,ASSEAGGNVYT
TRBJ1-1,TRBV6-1,ASRVTGGNTEAF